This is a list of T cell receptor beta chains from one sample in a study of OX40 agonist ivuxolimab in advanced cancers. Repertoires were generated with immunoSEQ multiplex PCR, while TCRdb's copy carries only in-frame clones and drops some. This sample has approximately 30,000 clones; around 75% occur once, and the top ten carry around a third. The sequences come from CD4+ or CD8+ T cells sorted from blood, collected in a trial of the OX40 agonist ivuxolimab. These receptors all stem from an adult with an advanced solid tumor such as melanoma, head and neck, liver or kidney cancer. Each CDR3 is given with its conserved first and last residue. A D gene is named only where the DNA matches it firmly. Clone size is not always given. Where it is, it says once, few, many or a class for expanded clones.

D gene: -; V gene: TRBV5-1; clone size: -; J gene: TRBJ2-7; CDR3 protein: CASSLVLGIRSSYEQYF; CDR3 DNA: TGCGCCAGCAGCTTAGTACTAGGGATACGTAGCTCCTACGAGCAGTACTTC
D gene: -; V gene: TRBV6-6; clone size: -; J gene: TRBJ2-7; CDR3 protein: CASSYSEDAYEQYF; CDR3 DNA: TGTGCCAGCAGTTACAGTGAGGACGCCTACGAGCAGTACTTC
D gene: -; V gene: TRBV7-6; clone size: few; J gene: TRBJ2-7; CDR3 protein: CASSLAYGLEQYF; CDR3 DNA: TGTGCCAGCAGCTTAGCTTACGGCCTCGAGCAGTACTTC
D gene: TRBD2; V gene: TRBV28; clone size: -; J gene: TRBJ2-1; CDR3 protein: CASSTGTSGSVVFF; CDR3 DNA: TGTGCCAGCAGCACGGGGACTAGCGGGAGTGTAGTGTTCTTC
D gene: TRBD2; V gene: TRBV7-6; clone size: -; J gene: TRBJ2-2; CDR3 protein: CASSQRTSENTGELFF; CDR3 DNA: TGTGCCAGCAGTCAGAGGACTAGCGAGAACACCGGGGAGCTGTTTTTT
D gene: -; V gene: TRBV28; clone size: -; J gene: TRBJ2-7; CDR3 protein: CASSSGHSYEQYF; CDR3 DNA: TGTGCCAGCAGTTCTGGGCACTCCTACGAGCAGTACTTC
D gene: TRBD1; V gene: TRBV4-1; clone size: -; J gene: TRBJ2-1; CDR3 protein: CASSQDVGDRDEQFF; CDR3 DNA: TGCGCCAGCAGCCAAGATGTGGGGGACAGGGATGAGCAGTTCTTC
D gene: -; V gene: TRBV5-3; clone size: once; J gene: TRBJ2-6; CDR3 protein: CAGEQSRANVLTF; CDR3 DNA: TGTGCCGGTGAACAAAGTCGGGCCAACGTCCTGACTTTC
D gene: TRBD2; V gene: TRBV9; clone size: -; J gene: TRBJ2-3; CDR3 protein: CASSESGGATDTQYF; CDR3 DNA: TGTGCCAGCAGCGAAAGCGGGGGGGCCACAGATACGCAGTATTTT
D gene: -; V gene: TRBV5-1; clone size: -; J gene: TRBJ2-7; CDR3 protein: CASSLVAAEQYF; CDR3 DNA: TGCGCCAGCAGCTTGGTGGCTGCCGAGCAGTACTTC
D gene: -; V gene: TRBV30; clone size: -; J gene: TRBJ1-3; CDR3 protein: CAWTLGGTGNTIYF; CDR3 DNA: TGTGCCTGGACTTTGGGGGGCACTGGAAACACCATATATTTT
D gene: -; V gene: TRBV27; clone size: -; J gene: TRBJ1-1; CDR3 protein: CASSLVYGVGGASAEAFF; CDR3 DNA: TGTGCCAGCAGTTTAGTGTATGGGGTCGGGGGGGCGAGCGCTGAAGCTTTCTTT
D gene: TRBD1; V gene: TRBV5-6; clone size: few; J gene: TRBJ2-7; CDR3 protein: CASSPGQGLYEQYF; CDR3 DNA: TGTGCCAGCAGCCCGGGACAGGGCCTCTACGAGCAGTACTTC
D gene: TRBD2; V gene: TRBV5-6; clone size: -; J gene: TRBJ2-3; CDR3 protein: CASSLFSGGSSTDTQYF; CDR3 DNA: TGTGCCAGCAGCTTGTTTTCGGGGGGAAGTAGCACAGATACGCAGTATTTT
D gene: TRBD1; V gene: TRBV19; clone size: -; J gene: TRBJ2-7; CDR3 protein: CASTGTAWGEQYF; CDR3 DNA: TGTGCCAGTACCGGGACAGCCTGGGGTGAGCAGTACTTC